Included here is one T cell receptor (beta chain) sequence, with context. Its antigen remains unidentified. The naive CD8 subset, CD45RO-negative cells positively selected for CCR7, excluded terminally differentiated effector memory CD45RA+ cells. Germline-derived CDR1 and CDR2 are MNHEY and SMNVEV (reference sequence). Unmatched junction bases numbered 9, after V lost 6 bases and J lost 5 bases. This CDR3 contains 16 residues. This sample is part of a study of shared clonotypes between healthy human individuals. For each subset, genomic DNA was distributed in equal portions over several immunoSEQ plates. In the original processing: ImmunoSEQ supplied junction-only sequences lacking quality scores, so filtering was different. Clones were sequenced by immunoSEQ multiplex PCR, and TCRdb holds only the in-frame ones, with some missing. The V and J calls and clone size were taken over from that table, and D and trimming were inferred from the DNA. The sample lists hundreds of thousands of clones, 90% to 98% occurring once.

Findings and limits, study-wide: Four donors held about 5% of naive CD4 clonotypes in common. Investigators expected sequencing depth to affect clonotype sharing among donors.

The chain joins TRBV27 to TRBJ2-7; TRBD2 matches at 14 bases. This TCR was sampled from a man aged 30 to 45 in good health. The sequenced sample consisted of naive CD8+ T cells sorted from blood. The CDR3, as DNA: TGTGCCAGCAGCGCCCAGGGACTAGCGGGAGTAAACGAGCAGTACTTC. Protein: CASSAQGLAGVNEQYF.